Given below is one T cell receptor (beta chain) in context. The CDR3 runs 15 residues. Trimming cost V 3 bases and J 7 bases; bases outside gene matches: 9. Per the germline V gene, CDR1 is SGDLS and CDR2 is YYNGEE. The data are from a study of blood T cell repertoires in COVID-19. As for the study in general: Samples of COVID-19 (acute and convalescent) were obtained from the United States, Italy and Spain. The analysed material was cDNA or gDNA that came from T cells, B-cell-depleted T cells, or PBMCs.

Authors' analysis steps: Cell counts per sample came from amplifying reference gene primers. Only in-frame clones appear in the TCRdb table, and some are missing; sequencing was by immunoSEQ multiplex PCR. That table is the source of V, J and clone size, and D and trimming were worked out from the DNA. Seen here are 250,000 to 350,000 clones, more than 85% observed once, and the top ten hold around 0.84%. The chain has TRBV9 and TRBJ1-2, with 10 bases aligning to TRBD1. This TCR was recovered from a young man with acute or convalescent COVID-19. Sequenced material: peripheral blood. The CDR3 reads CASSDPGTGEGGYTF. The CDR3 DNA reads TGTGCCAGCAGCGACCCCGGGACAGGGGAAGGTGGCTACACCTTC.